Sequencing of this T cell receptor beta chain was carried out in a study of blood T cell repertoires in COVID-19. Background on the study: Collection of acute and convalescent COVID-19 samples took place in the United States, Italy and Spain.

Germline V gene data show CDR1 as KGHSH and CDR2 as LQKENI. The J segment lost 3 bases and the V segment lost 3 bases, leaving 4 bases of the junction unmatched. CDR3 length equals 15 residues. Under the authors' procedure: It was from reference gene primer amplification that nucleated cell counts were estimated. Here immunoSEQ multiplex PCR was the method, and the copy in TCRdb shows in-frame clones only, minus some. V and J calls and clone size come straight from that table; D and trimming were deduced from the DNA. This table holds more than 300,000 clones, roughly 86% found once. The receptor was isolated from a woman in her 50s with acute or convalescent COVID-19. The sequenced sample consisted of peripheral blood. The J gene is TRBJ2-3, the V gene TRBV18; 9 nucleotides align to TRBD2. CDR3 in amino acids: CASSPISGGTDTQYF. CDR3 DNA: TGTGCCAGCTCACCGATTAGCGGGGGAACAGATACGCAGTATTTT.